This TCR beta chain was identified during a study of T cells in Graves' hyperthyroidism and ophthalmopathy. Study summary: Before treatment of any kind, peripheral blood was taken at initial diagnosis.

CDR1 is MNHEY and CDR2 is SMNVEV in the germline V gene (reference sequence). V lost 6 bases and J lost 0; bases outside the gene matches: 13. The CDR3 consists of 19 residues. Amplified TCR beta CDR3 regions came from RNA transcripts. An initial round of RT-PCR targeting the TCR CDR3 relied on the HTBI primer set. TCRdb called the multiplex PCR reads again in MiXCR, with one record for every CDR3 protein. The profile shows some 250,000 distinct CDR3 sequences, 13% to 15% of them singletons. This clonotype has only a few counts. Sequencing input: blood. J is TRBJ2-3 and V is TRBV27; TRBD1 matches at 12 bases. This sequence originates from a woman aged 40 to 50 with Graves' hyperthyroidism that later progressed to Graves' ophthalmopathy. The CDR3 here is CASRGTGGEGLTSTDTQYF. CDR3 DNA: TGTGCCAGCAGAGGGACAGGGGGCGAAGGACTTACTAGCACAGATACGCAGTATTTT.